Each of the 28 T cell receptor beta chains below was sequenced from the same sample in a study of cytomegalovirus exposure and HLA in healthy donors. Use of 60 Vbeta and 13 Jbeta primers characterized the PCR. TCRdb keeps only in-frame clones here, not all; method: immunoSEQ multiplex PCR. The sample contains fewer than 110,000 clones, over 75% of which appear only once. The material sequenced was PBMCs. The receptors shown here come from a male donor in good health and CMV-seronegative.

The rearrangement joins TRBV15 to TRBJ1-1, with TRBD1 identical over 10 bases. The CDR3 runs 14 residues. Per germline, CDR1 LNHNV and CDR2 YYDKDF (reference sequence). V was pared by 0 bases and J by 7 bases, with 2 bases of the junction left unmatched. CDR3 sequence: CATSRDGDRGEAFF. CDR3 DNA: TGTGCCACCAGCAGAGATGGGGACAGGGGTGAAGCTTTCTTT.

This clone was observed a few times. The chain joins TRBV27 to TRBJ2-5; D may be TRBD2 (6 bases). The assigned J gene may be wrong: the sequence end matches TRBJ2-7 better. This CDR3 is built from 15 residues. Germline values: CDR1 MNHEY, CDR2 SMNVEV (reference sequence). The chain's CDR3 is CASSLSGLAYYEQYF. As DNA, the CDR3 is TGTGCCAGCAGTTTATCGGGACTGGCCTACTACGAGCAGTACTTC.

This clone was found a few times. This chain connects TRBV5-1 to TRBJ1-5, with D uncertain. CDR1 SGHRS and CDR2 YFSETQ come from the germline V gene. The CDR3 loop spans 15 amino acids. Trimming cost V 0 bases and J 0 bases, with 7 bases left between them. CDR3 nucleotides: TGCGCCAGCAGCTTGGACGGTAATAGCAATCAGCCCCAGCATTTT. It yields the protein CASSLDGNSNQPQHF.

This chain uses TRBV28 with TRBJ2-7, with TRBD1 matching over 10 bases. In germline, CDR1 is MDHEN, CDR2 SYDVKM. There are 15 residues in the CDR3. V dropped 6 bases and J dropped 5; count of bases not matched to a gene: 10. CDR3 in DNA: TGTGCCAGCAGCCCCGCGACAGGGGGCGGCAACGAGCAGTACTTC. Translation: CASSPATGGGNEQYF.

DNA of the CDR3: TGCGCCAGCAGTGAGGGACTAGCGGGAGGGTCCCCCCTCGAGCAGTACTTC. It yields the protein CASSEGLAGGSPLEQYF. This chain uses TRBV10-1 with TRBJ2-7, with TRBD2 matching over 15 bases. CDR1 WNHNN and CDR2 SYGVQD come from the germline V gene (reference sequence). CDR3 size: 17 residues. V lost 2 bases to trimming and J lost 6 bases; unmatched junction nucleotides: 8.

The CDR3: CAWSPLSRGNQPQHF. Written as DNA, the CDR3 is TGTGCCTGGAGTCCATTGAGCAGGGGCAATCAGCCCCAGCATTTT. This chain links TRBV30 with TRBJ1-5; weak D call: TRBD1 (5 bases). The V gene lost 2 bases and the J gene lost 2 bases, with 13 bases spanning the gap. This CDR3 has 15 amino acids. Germline lookup yields CDR1 GTSNPN and CDR2 SVGIG (reference sequence).

The genes are TRBV5-5 and TRBJ2-1, with 12 bases that match TRBD2. Germline V gives CDR1 SGHKS, CDR2 YYEKEE (reference sequence). J gave up 9 bases and V 4 bases, and 20 bases lay outside the gene matches. CDR3 length: 19 residues. The CDR3 loop is CASSLGPGLAGPMRGEQFF. The CDR3 coding sequence is TGTGCCAGCAGCCTTGGGCCGGGACTAGCGGGTCCTATGAGGGGTGAGCAGTTCTTC.

This sequence joins TRBV30 and TRBJ2-7; no definite D call. CDR1 GTSNPN and CDR2 SVGIG come from the germline V gene (reference sequence). The CDR3 totals 14 residues. The ends were cut back, 0 bases at V and 0 bases at J, with 9 bases in the middle. CDR3 protein: CAWSVEVYSYEQYF. The CDR3 region has the DNA TGTGCCTGGAGTGTAGAGGTATACTCCTACGAGCAGTACTTC.

The sample holds one count of this clone. The chain recombines TRBV29-1 with TRBJ2-3; D is undetermined. CDR1 is SQVTM and CDR2 is ANQGSEA in the germline V gene. Trimming took 4 bases from V and 5 from J, leaving 4 bases between them. This CDR3 contains 10 residues. The CDR3 coding sequence is TGCAGCGTTGGAGGAGATACGCAGTATTTT. It encodes CSVGGDTQYF.

The V and J genes are TRBV30 and TRBJ2-7, with TRBD2 matching over 10 bases. CDR1 and CDR2 from the germline V gene are GTSNPN and SVGIG (reference sequence). The CDR3 covers 15 residues. The trim removed 0 bases at V and 4 bases at J, leaving 6 bases unmatched. CDR3 residues: CAWSVGTSANYEQYF. The CDR3 DNA sequence: TGTGCCTGGAGTGTCGGGACTAGCGCGAATTACGAGCAGTACTTC.

This clone was seen a few times. Other DNA sequences from this sample encode an identical CDR3 as well. The genes are TRBV6-1 and TRBJ2-7, with 7 bases fitting TRBD2. CDR3 length: 14 residues. Germline assignment: CDR1 MNHNS and CDR2 SASEGT. V was pared by 7 bases and J by 5 bases, with 11 bases of the junction left unmatched. The CDR3 DNA sequence: TGTGCCAGCACTCGAACGGCGGGAGCTGACGAGCAGTACTTC. Translation: CASTRTAGADEQYF.

This chain connects TRBV18 to TRBJ2-7; maybe TRBD2 (7 bases). This CDR3 spans 16 amino acids. V lost 5 bases to trimming and J lost 6 bases, with 23 bases between them. CDR1 and CDR2 (germline): KGHSH, LQKENI. Here the CDR3 DNA reads TGTGCCAGCTCATCTACGCCGGGGGGACAAACGTTCGAGCAGTACTTC. Its translation: CASSSTPGGQTFEQYF.

The J gene is TRBJ2-7, the V gene TRBV2, with 15 bases matching TRBD2. After removal of 7 bases from V and 5 bases from J, the junction contained 6 bases not matched to a gene. Per germline, CDR1 SNHLY and CDR2 FYNNEI. The CDR3 consists of 15 residues. The CDR3 is CASTGLAGGLNEQYF. The CDR3 region has the DNA TGTGCCAGCACGGGACTAGCGGGAGGACTAAACGAGCAGTACTTC.

V gene TRBV13 combines with J gene TRBJ2-1; D remains unclear. Germline CDR1 and CDR2: PRHDT and FYEKMQ (reference sequence). There are 11 residues in the CDR3. The ends were cut back, 7 bases at V and 5 bases at J, with 6 bases in the middle. CDR3 sequence: CASKSDNEQFF. The CDR3 nucleotides are TGTGCCAGCAAGTCGGACAATGAGCAGTTCTTC.

This chain connects TRBV28 to TRBJ1-4, with 9 bases lining up with TRBD1. The junction had 7 bases not matched to a gene; V was cut back by 6 bases and J by 8 bases. The germline V gene encodes CDR1 MDHEN and CDR2 SYDVKM. This CDR3 contains 14 residues. CDR3 residues: CASRVTGGFEKLFF. The CDR3 coding sequence is TGTGCCAGCAGAGTGACAGGGGGATTCGAAAAACTGTTTTTT.

This chain links TRBV4-1 with TRBJ2-5; 9 bases fit TRBD2. Germline CDR1 reads MGHRA; CDR2 reads YSYEKL. The J segment lost 5 bases and the V segment lost 1 base, leaving 11 bases of the junction unmatched. This CDR3 contains 17 residues. The CDR3 DNA reads TGCGCCAGCAGCCAAGGGGGTCGGGCGGGAGGGCGGGAGACCCAGTACTTC. Translation gives CASSQGGRAGGRETQYF.

This clone occurred once. This sequence joins TRBV18 and TRBJ2-5; 9 nucleotides line up with TRBD2. The better agreement between TRBJ2-7 and the DNA end casts doubt on the J call. Per germline, CDR1 KGHSH and CDR2 LQKENI. This CDR3 is built from 15 residues. DNA for the CDR3: TGTGCCAGCTCAGCCCTAGCGGGGTCCTCCTACGAGCAGTACTTC. Translating it yields CASSALAGSSYEQYF.

This clone has more than one count but fewer than ten. The rearrangement uses TRBV4-1 and TRBJ2-3; 7 positions match TRBD2. Germline V gene lookup returns CDR1 MGHRA and CDR2 YSYEKL. The V and J ends lost 1 base and 4 bases, in that order; junction bases with no gene match: 11. The CDR3 runs 17 residues. The CDR3 region has the DNA TGCGCCAGCAGCCAAGGAAAGTTGCGGGAGCTTTCAGATACGCAGTATTTT. Translated: CASSQGKLRELSDTQYF.

The chain recombines TRBV5-4 with TRBJ2-3, with 11 bases fitting TRBD1. The CDR3 is 13 residues long. With V trimmed by 10 bases and J by 3 bases, 4 bases remained unmatched. Germline V gene lookup returns CDR1 SGHNT and CDR2 YYREEE (reference sequence). The CDR3 DNA reads as TGTGCCGCCGGACAGGGGGCGACAGATACGCAGTATTTT. As protein: CAAGQGATDTQYF. Drawing the rest from reference TRBV5-4 and TRBJ2-3, the complete variable domain is ETGVTQSPTHLIKTRGQQVTLRCSSQSGHNTVSWYQQALGQGPQFIFQYYREEENGRGNFPPRFSGLQFPNYSSELNVNALELDDSALYLCAAGQGATDTQYFGPGTRLTVL.

The gene calls are TRBV11-2 and TRBJ1-5; 9 bases align to TRBD1. Germline CDR1 SGHAT, CDR2 FQNNGV. The CDR3 is made up of 17 amino acids. The V and J ends lost 1 base and 6 bases, in that order; junction bases with no gene match: 10. The CDR3 DNA is TGTGCCAGCAGCTTAGGCCTGTGGGGGACAGGGTTTCAGCCCCAGCATTTT. It encodes CASSLGLWGTGFQPQHF.

The CDR3 is CASSLVGGFSAGEQYF. The CDR3 DNA is TGTGCCAGCAGCTTAGTCGGCGGGTTCTCAGCCGGGGAGCAGTACTTC. The gene calls are TRBV7-2 and TRBJ2-5; D possibly corresponds to TRBD2 (5 bases). Germline CDR1 SGHTA, CDR2 FQGNSA. CDR3 length equals 16 residues. Between the trimmed V and J ends, which lost 1 base and 11 bases, there was a span of 23 bases.

This clone has a single count. The chain carries TRBV19 and TRBJ1-2, with a tentative D call TRBD1 (5 bases). Germline CDR1 and CDR2: LNHDA and SQIVND (reference sequence). V lost 7 bases and J 5 bases, leaving 17 bases between the germline ends. CDR3 length equals 14 residues. The CDR3 here is CASNTIAGSYGYTF. The CDR3 nucleotides read TGTGCCAGTAATACGATCGCAGGGTCTTATGGCTACACCTTC.

This chain joins TRBV7-2 and TRBJ1-1, with D unresolved. V lost 1 base to trimming and J lost 2 bases, with 8 bases between them. The germline CDR1 and CDR2 sequences are SGHTA and FQGNSA. The CDR3 loop spans 14 amino acids. CDR3 coding DNA: TGTGCCAGCAGCTTAGGGTGGGCCAACACTGAAGCTTTCTTT. It encodes CASSLGWANTEAFF. Full variable domain (rest looked up from reference TRBV7-2 and TRBJ1-1): GAGVSQSPSNKVTEKGKDVELRCDPISGHTALYWYRQSLGQGLEFLIYFQGNSAPDKSGLPSDRFSAERTGGSVSTLTIQRTQQEDSAVYLCASSLGWANTEAFFGQGTRLTVV.

The CDR3 region has the DNA TGTGCCAGCAGCCACTACCTGGACAAACAAGAGACCCAGTACTTC. Translation: CASSHYLDKQETQYF. The chain links TRBV7-9 to TRBJ2-5; possible D gene TRBD1, 5 bases. V lost 5 bases and J 2 bases, leaving 15 bases between the germline ends. The CDR3 spans 15 residues. Germline V gene sequence: CDR1 SEHNR, CDR2 FQNEAQ (reference sequence).

The V and J genes are TRBV5-1 and TRBJ2-1; D possibly corresponds to TRBD2 (6 bases). Germline CDR1 SGHRS, CDR2 YFSETQ. V lost 4 bases to trimming and J lost 1 base, with 12 bases between them. The CDR3 covers 15 residues. CDR3 in DNA: TGCGCCAGCAGCGAATCCGGGACTTCCTACAATGAGCAGTTCTTC. Protein sequence: CASSESGTSYNEQFF.

This rearrangement joins TRBV18 to TRBJ1-4; D gene unclear. From germline, CDR1 is KGHSH and CDR2 LQKENI. V dropped 3 bases and J dropped 4 bases, with 12 bases sitting between them. This CDR3 contains 15 residues. The CDR3 loop is CASSPLGASNEKLFF. The CDR3 DNA reads TGTGCCAGCTCACCCCTGGGAGCAAGTAATGAAAAACTGTTTTTT.

The chain joins TRBV7-2 to TRBJ2-7; D remains ambiguous. The CDR3 has 16 residues. Germline V gene data show CDR1 as SGHTA and CDR2 as FQGNSA. The V end was cut by 5 bases, the J end by 0 bases, with 17 bases between. The CDR3 coding sequence is TGTGCCAGCAGCCCGCGCGGCGGTGCGAGCTCCTACGAGCAGTACTTC. It encodes CASSPRGGASSYEQYF.

This clone appeared once. The chain joins TRBV5-1 to TRBJ2-3, with D tentatively TRBD1 (6 bases). The CDR3 spans 15 residues. CDR1 is SGHRS, CDR2 YFSETQ, per germline. Trimming pared 0 bases from V and 2 bases from J, leaving 10 bases between. The CDR3 here is CASSLVTGNTDTQYF. CDR3 sequence (DNA): TGCGCCAGCAGCTTGGTGACAGGTAACACAGATACGCAGTATTTT.